Listed below are T cell receptor beta chains from one sample, sequenced in a study of shared clonotypes between healthy human individuals. Profiling relied on immunoSEQ multiplex PCR, and the TCRdb table lists in-frame clones only, not all of them. This table holds about 2 million clones, about 95% found once. Sequencing was done on a sample of naive CD8+ T cells sorted from blood. These TCRs come from a man aged 18 to 35 in good health. Each CDR3 is given with its conserved first and last residue.

v_gene	j_gene	CDR3aa
TRBV7-2	TRBJ1-2	CASSLGRTYGYTF
TRBV7-3	TRBJ2-3	CASSVAGSTDTQYF
TRBV10-1	TRBJ2-5	CALPGTSGGQETQYF
TRBV30	TRBJ2-7	CAWSIGGGGEQYF
TRBV19	TRBJ2-7	CASSIEGSIAGDFYEQYF
TRBV27	TRBJ2-5	CASSLFGGKETQYF
TRBV4-2	TRBJ2-7	CASSQDPAGKYEQYF
TRBV19	TRBJ2-1	CASSDTGTNEQFF
TRBV29-1	TRBJ2-7	CSVRGAGSSSYEQYF
TRBV27	TRBJ2-4	CASSFGQGSAKNIQYF
TRBV4-3	TRBJ2-7	CASSQTQGYEQYF
TRBV4-2	TRBJ2-7	CATAGGGEQYF
TRBV5-6	TRBJ1-2	CASSLELSINYGYTF
TRBV30	TRBJ1-2	CAWSDLDSVVAYTF
TRBV6-5	TRBJ2-2	CASSYSNLANTGELFF
TRBV5-1	TRBJ2-3	CASSLEPGQETDTQYF
TRBV7-9	TRBJ1-1	CASSLATAWNTEAFF
TRBV7-2	TRBJ2-7	CASSPYPAYEQYF
TRBV5-1	TRBJ2-3	CASSLESESTDTQYF
TRBV12-5	TRBJ2-7	CASGFAYEQYF
TRBV30	TRBJ2-3	CAGRGGSTDTQYF
TRBV5-4	TRBJ2-7	CASSSSSYEQYF
TRBV7-9	TRBJ2-7	CASSPLGAGEQYF
TRBV5-6	TRBJ2-7	CASTPEGSPYEQYF
TRBV4-2	TRBJ2-7	CASSQASGEQYF
TRBV5-1	TRBJ2-2	CASSLEGWTKAPTGELFF
TRBV11-2	TRBJ2-1	CASSVDLLAGDFNEQFF
TRBV2	TRBJ2-7	CASTGGAASEQYF
TRBV13	TRBJ2-7	CAGSLGGSEQYF
TRBV5-4	TRBJ2-3	CASSSDPDTQYF
TRBV15	TRBJ1-2	CATSRDPLGQNYGYTF
TRBV28	TRBJ2-7	CASSLGRTTYEQYF
TRBV6-1	TRBJ1-2	CASSSKGTGYGYTF
TRBV5-6	TRBJ2-3	CASSSGDTQYF
TRBV7-9	TRBJ1-3	CASGPTQDPGINTIYF
TRBV5-6	TRBJ1-1	CASSLEVNTEAFF
TRBV4-1	TRBJ1-2	CASSQASPLAGIYGYTF
TRBV28	TRBJ2-2	CASSPWDRGSGELFF
TRBV13	TRBJ1-2	CASSLDSGGYTF
TRBV6-6	TRBJ2-3	CASSRQGPDTQYF
TRBV7-2	TRBJ1-6	CASSQGGASLHF